Described below is a single TCR beta chain sequence and its context. Antigen specificity is unknown. This entry comes from a study of cytomegalovirus exposure and HLA in healthy donors. Germline values: CDR1 KGHSY, CDR2 FQNENV. This CDR3 has 13 amino acids. V dropped 3 bases and J dropped 6; count of bases not matched to a gene: 4. Clones were sequenced by immunoSEQ multiplex PCR, and TCRdb holds only the in-frame ones, with some missing. This sample has 90,000 to 130,000 clones, with around nine tenths found just once. General study results and limits: The authors listed around 150 TCR beta chains as cytomegalovirus-associated.

This TCR was sampled from a woman in her twenties or thirties in good health and CMV-seropositive. Sequencing input: PBMCs. The gene calls are TRBV16 and TRBJ1-1; 7 positions agree with TRBD1. Written as DNA, the CDR3 is TGTGCCAGCAGCCAGACAGGGATTTCTGAAGCTTTCTTT. This gives the protein CASSQTGISEAFF.